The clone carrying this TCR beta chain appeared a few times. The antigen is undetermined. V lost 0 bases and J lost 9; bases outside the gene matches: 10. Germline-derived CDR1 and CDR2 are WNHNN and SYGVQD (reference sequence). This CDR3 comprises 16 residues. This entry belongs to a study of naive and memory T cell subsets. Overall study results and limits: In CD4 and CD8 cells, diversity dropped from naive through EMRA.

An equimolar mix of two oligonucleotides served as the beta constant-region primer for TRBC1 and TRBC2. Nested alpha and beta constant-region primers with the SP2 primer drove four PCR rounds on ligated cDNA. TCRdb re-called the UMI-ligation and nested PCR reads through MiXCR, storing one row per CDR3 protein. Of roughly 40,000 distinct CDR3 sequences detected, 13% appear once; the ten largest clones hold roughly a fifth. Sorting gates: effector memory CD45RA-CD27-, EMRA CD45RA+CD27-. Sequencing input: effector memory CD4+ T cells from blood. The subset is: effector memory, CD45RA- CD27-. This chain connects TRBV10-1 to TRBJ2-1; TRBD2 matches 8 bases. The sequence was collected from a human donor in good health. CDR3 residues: CASSESAGGWQGEQFF. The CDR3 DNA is TGCGCCAGCAGTGAGTCTGCGGGAGGATGGCAGGGTGAGCAGTTCTTC.